The following is a TCR beta chain sequence with its context. These data belong to a study of blood T cell repertoires in COVID-19. Study details: The samples span acute and convalescent COVID-19 from the United States, Italy and Spain. PBMCs, B-cell-depleted T cells, or T cells were the source of the cDNA or gDNA that made up the material.

The germline V gene encodes CDR1 SGHRS and CDR2 YFSETQ. V lost 1 base and J lost 4; bases outside the gene matches: 3. The CDR3 loop spans 16 amino acids. Authors' processing steps: Researchers report that nucleated cell counts were estimated from reference gene primer amplification. Clones were sequenced by immunoSEQ multiplex PCR, and TCRdb holds only the in-frame ones, with some missing. Clone size and the V and J calls come from that table; the DNA yielded D and trimming. The sample yields some 200,000 clones, 83% seen once. This receptor was obtained from a woman aged 40 to 50 with acute or convalescent COVID-19. The sample consisted of peripheral blood. This chain links TRBV5-1 with TRBJ2-2; the match to TRBD2 covers 11 bases. The CDR3 spells CASSLSLAGGTGELFF. The CDR3 nucleotides read TGCGCCAGCAGCTTGTCCCTAGCGGGAGGCACCGGGGAGCTGTTTTTT.